The 32 T cell receptor beta chains below were found in one sample sequenced in a study of CD8+ T cells in alopecia areata. Sequencing templates came from extracted RNA that was reverse transcribed into cDNA. Data came from immunoSEQ multiplex PCR; TCRdb stores just in-frame clones and leaves some out. In the table there are some 150,000 clones, less than 80% of which are singletons. The starting material was CD8+ T cells sorted from blood, obtained at week 0. All receptors come from a human donor with alopecia areata.

This clone appeared a few times. The chain combines TRBV2 with TRBJ2-1; 7 bases line up with TRBD1. Germline V gene lookup returns CDR1 SNHLY and CDR2 FYNNEI. CDR3 length: 13 residues. V trimming: 7 bases; J trimming: 6 bases; junction bases outside the gene matches: 6. This CDR3 reads CASTGTVINEQFF. The CDR3 bases are TGTGCCAGCACCGGGACAGTGATCAATGAGCAGTTCTTC.

The chain joins TRBV29-1 to TRBJ1-1, with a possible D match to TRBD1 (5 bases). V was pared by 1 base and J by 1 base, with 16 bases between. Germline V gives CDR1 SQVTM, CDR2 ANQGSEA. This CDR3 has 16 residues. For the CDR3, the DNA is TGCAGCGTTGAAGTTACGCACTCTACAGGGAACACTGAAGCTTTCTTT. It specifies CSVEVTHSTGNTEAFF.

The rearrangement joins TRBV19 to TRBJ1-4; D may be TRBD1 (6 bases). Deletions cut 9 bases from V and 4 bases from J, with 12 bases between. Germline assignment: CDR1 LNHDA and CDR2 SQIVND (reference sequence). CDR3 length equals 13 residues. CDR3: CASHREGNEKLFF. The CDR3 nucleotides are TGTGCCAGCCACAGGGAAGGTAATGAAAAACTGTTTTTT.

The J gene is TRBJ2-7, the V gene TRBV27, with 11 bases fitting TRBD1. Germline V gene sequence: CDR1 MNHEY, CDR2 SMNVEV (reference sequence). Germline trimming cut 5 bases from V and 4 bases from J; bases unmatched to any gene: 7. This CDR3 region has 15 residues. DNA of the CDR3: TGTGCCAGCAGTCTCGGGACAGGGGGGCAATACGAGCAGTACTTC. Amino acids: CASSLGTGGQYEQYF.

The rearrangement joins TRBV29-1 to TRBJ2-3; 10 bases agree with TRBD2. J gave up 4 bases and V 7 bases, and 5 bases lay outside the gene matches. This CDR3 spans 13 amino acids. Germline V lookup: CDR1 SQVTM, CDR2 ANQGSEA. The CDR3, as DNA: TGCAGCGCCAGCGGGGGGGGAGCAGATACGCAGTATTTT. This encodes CSASGGGADTQYF.

The genes are TRBV7-9 and TRBJ1-2; unclear D gene. CDR1 is SEHNR and CDR2 is FQNEAQ in the germline V gene (reference sequence). V gave up 6 bases and J gave up 8 bases, with 22 bases separating them. The CDR3 spans 15 residues. CDR3 amino acids: CASSYNQMGFGGYTF. DNA of the CDR3: TGTGCCAGCAGTTACAATCAGATGGGGTTCGGGGGCTACACCTTC.

The rearrangement links TRBV5-1 to TRBJ2-5, with 11 bases aligning to TRBD1. Germline V gives CDR1 SGHRS, CDR2 YFSETQ. V shed 4 bases and J 5 bases; nucleotides not matched to a gene: 13. The CDR3 length is 17 residues. This CDR3 is CASSTPLRRDRGETQYF. The DNA for the CDR3 is TGCGCCAGCAGCACTCCCCTTCGTCGGGACAGGGGGGAGACCCAGTACTTC.

This clone showed up just a few times. The chain links TRBV19 to TRBJ1-2, with D perhaps TRBD1 (5 bases). V was cut by 7 bases and J by 4 bases, with 16 bases left in between. The V gene's germline CDR1 is LNHDA and CDR2 SQIVND (reference sequence). The CDR3 totals 14 residues. DNA for the CDR3: TGTGCCAGTACCCCTCGGGGCTCTTCCTATGGCTACACCTTC. It translates to CASTPRGSSYGYTF.

The chain uses TRBV13 and TRBJ1-2, with D maybe TRBD1 (5 bases). Trimming removed 0 bases from V and 8 bases from J, with 10 bases in between. CDR1 and CDR2 from the germline V gene are PRHDT and FYEKMQ (reference sequence). This CDR3 contains 13 residues. In DNA form, the CDR3 reads TGTGCCAGCAGCTTAGGGGGGGAGGACGGCTACACCTTC. Protein: CASSLGGEDGYTF.

The J gene is TRBJ1-3, the V gene TRBV29-1; D might be TRBD1 (6 bases). This CDR3 region has 13 residues. Deletions cut 5 bases from V and 4 bases from J, with 12 bases between. Germline-derived CDR1 and CDR2 are SQVTM and ANQGSEA. The DNA for the CDR3 is TGCAGCGTTCTCCCAGGACAGGGAAACACCATATATTTT. This codes for CSVLPGQGNTIYF.

This chain uses TRBV5-6 with TRBJ1-2; D ambiguous. This CDR3 spans 14 amino acids. Germline V lookup: CDR1 SGHDT, CDR2 YYEEEE. The V and J ends lost 4 bases and 1 base respectively, with 11 bases between them. The CDR3 sequence is CASSPLGVNYGYTF. CDR3 sequence (DNA): TGTGCCAGCAGCCCTCTCGGGGTTAACTATGGCTACACCTTC.

This rearrangement joins TRBV5-1 to TRBJ2-1, with 7 nucleotides matching TRBD1. After removal of 3 bases from V and 0 bases from J, the junction contained 3 bases not matched to a gene. The length of the CDR3 is 15 residues. Germline V gene lookup returns CDR1 SGHRS and CDR2 YFSETQ. CDR3 region: CASSSGQSSYNEQFF. The CDR3 nucleotides read TGCGCCAGCAGCTCGGGACAGAGCTCCTACAATGAGCAGTTCTTC.

The chain carries TRBV13 and TRBJ1-1; possible D gene TRBD1, 5 bases. V lost 5 bases to trimming and J lost 1 base, with 8 bases between them. The length of the CDR3 is 13 residues. CDR1 and CDR2 (germline): PRHDT, FYEKMQ (reference sequence). The DNA of the CDR3 is TGTGCCAGCAGCCCAGGGACGAACACTGAAGCTTTCTTT. Translation: CASSPGTNTEAFF.

Here the CDR3 DNA reads TGTGCCAGCAGTGCGGTGATCTCTGGGGCCAACGTCCTGACTTTC. It is translated as CASSAVISGANVLTF. The chain recombines TRBV2 with TRBJ2-6; D is unresolved. V lost 4 bases and J 0 bases, leaving 7 bases between the germline ends. Germline loops: CDR1 SNHLY, CDR2 FYNNEI. The CDR3 covers 15 residues.

This clone has a handful of counts. V and J are TRBV7-9 and TRBJ2-6; D gene unclear. Per the germline V gene, CDR1 is SEHNR and CDR2 is FQNEAQ (reference sequence). Trimming pared 5 bases from V and 2 bases from J, leaving 19 bases between. The CDR3 is 18 residues long. The CDR3 DNA is TGTGCCAGCAGCCATAGAGGCAGGACCCTCCCTGGGGCCAACGTCCTGACTTTC. Protein: CASSHRGRTLPGANVLTF. Combining the CDR3 with reference TRBV7-9 and TRBJ2-6 gives the whole variable domain DTGVSQNPRHKITKRGQNVTFRCDPISEHNRLYWYRQTLGQGPEFLTYFQNEAQLEKSRLLSDRFSAERPKGSFSTLEIQRTEQGDSAMYLCASSHRGRTLPGANVLTFGAGSRLTVL.

In this sample, this clone turned up once. Other DNA sequences in this sample translate to the same CDR3. The J gene is TRBJ2-3, the V gene TRBV4-1; D is unclear. CDR1 is MGHRA, CDR2 YSYEKL, per germline. Trimming left V 0 bases short and J 1 base short, with 2 bases between. CDR3 length: 13 residues. The CDR3 reads CASSQEGTDTQYF. In DNA form, the CDR3 reads TGCGCCAGCAGCCAAGAGGGCACAGATACGCAGTATTTT.

The chain has TRBV9 and TRBJ2-3, with TRBD2 identical over 9 bases. The CDR3 length is 15 residues. The V segment lost 3 bases and the J segment 2 bases; nucleotides outside the gene matches: 4. The germline gives CDR1 SGDLS, CDR2 YYNGEE. The CDR3: CASSASGAPTDTQYF. CDR3 nucleotides: TGTGCCAGCAGCGCTAGCGGGGCCCCCACAGATACGCAGTATTTT.

The CDR3 DNA follows: TGCGCCAGCAGCCAACCGCCTAGCGGGAGCACAGATACGCAGTATTTT. Translating it yields CASSQPPSGSTDTQYF. The gene calls are TRBV4-1 and TRBJ2-3; the match to TRBD2 covers 8 bases. The V segment lost 2 bases and the J segment 0 bases; nucleotides outside the gene matches: 4. The germline V gene has CDR1 MGHRA and CDR2 YSYEKL. The CDR3 extends over 16 amino acids.

The table lists this clone with a few counts. The chain has TRBV29-1 and TRBJ2-1; 11 positions agree with TRBD2. The CDR3 sequence is 18 residues long. The germline CDR1 and CDR2 sequences are SQVTM and ANQGSEA. Trimming removed 1 base from V and 0 bases from J; junction bases left unmatched: 8. The chain's CDR3 is CSVEGDSGGESSYNEQFF. DNA of the CDR3: TGCAGCGTTGAAGGGGATAGCGGGGGGGAGTCCTCCTACAATGAGCAGTTCTTC.

Note on this clone: The identical CDR3 is also encoded by other nucleotide sequences in the sample. The V call is TRBV6-5, the J call TRBJ1-5; D unclear. This CDR3 contains 13 residues. Per germline, CDR1 MNHEY and CDR2 SVGAGI. V was clipped by 3 bases and J by 2 bases, with 5 bases between them. The CDR3 sequence is CASSYAGNQPQHF. The CDR3 DNA follows: TGTGCCAGCAGTTATGCCGGCAATCAGCCCCAGCATTTT.

The chain couples TRBV27 to TRBJ2-7; perhaps D is TRBD1 or TRBD2 (6 bases each). Per germline, CDR1 MNHEY and CDR2 SMNVEV (reference sequence). This CDR3 is 13 amino acids long. The V gene lost 2 bases and the J gene lost 4 bases, with 9 bases spanning the gap. CDR3 coding DNA: TGTGCCAGCAGTTTAAGGGGGGCTTACGAGCAGTACTTC. It encodes CASSLRGAYEQYF.

The J gene is TRBJ1-6, the V gene TRBV12-5; no firm D call. Germline CDR1 is LGHNT and CDR2 is FRNRAP. This CDR3 is 14 amino acids long. Trimming cost V 7 bases and J 7 bases, with 14 bases left between them. CDR3 DNA sequence: TGTGCTAGTGTGCTAGGAGGGTGGAATTCACCCCTCCACTTT. It codes for CASVLGGWNSPLHF.

This clone was observed a few times. V gene TRBV27 combines with J gene TRBJ2-2, with D hard to call. The CDR3 has 13 residues. From germline, CDR1 is MNHEY and CDR2 SMNVEV (reference sequence). V was trimmed by 6 bases and J by 0 bases, leaving 5 bases between them. Written as DNA, the CDR3 is TGTGCCAGCAGCCCAACGAACACCGGGGAGCTGTTTTTT. Amino acids: CASSPTNTGELFF.

The V gene is TRBV2, the J gene TRBJ1-5, with unresolved D. V lost 0 bases and J lost 6, with 12 bases in between. Germline CDR1 reads SNHLY; CDR2 reads FYNNEI. The CDR3 loop spans 15 amino acids. CDR3: CASSEALGVSQPQHF. The CDR3 DNA sequence: TGTGCCAGCAGTGAAGCGCTCGGGGTATCTCAGCCCCAGCATTTT.

V usage is TRBV4-2 and J usage is TRBJ2-1, with 8 bases aligning to TRBD1. CDR3 length: 16 amino acids. Unmatched junction bases numbered 9, after V lost 2 bases and J lost 6 bases. Germline values: CDR1 LGHNA, CDR2 YNFKEQ. The chain's CDR3 is CASSQTGTGATNEQFF. Here the CDR3 DNA reads TGTGCCAGCAGCCAAACCGGGACAGGAGCTACCAATGAGCAGTTCTTC.

This clone was seen more than once but under ten times. The V call is TRBV25-1, the J call TRBJ2-5; no clear D gene. CDR1 is MGHDK and CDR2 is SYGVNS in the germline V gene. V dropped 10 bases and J dropped 2 bases, with 5 bases sitting between them. The CDR3 consists of 10 residues. DNA for the CDR3: TGTGCCACCGTACAAGAGACCCAGTACTTC. Amino acid sequence: CATVQETQYF.

The chain carries TRBV6-5 and TRBJ1-2; no reliable D call. CDR3 length: 13 amino acids. Germline V gene data show CDR1 as MNHEY and CDR2 as SVGAGI. The V gene lost 2 bases and the J gene lost 5 bases, with 9 bases spanning the gap. In DNA form, the CDR3 reads TGTGCCAGCAGTTACCCTCTTAGTTATGGCTACACCTTC. This gives the protein CASSYPLSYGYTF.

The J gene is TRBJ1-2, the V gene TRBV19, with D unresolved. Per the germline V gene, CDR1 is LNHDA and CDR2 is SQIVND (reference sequence). Trimming removed 5 bases from V and 3 bases from J, with 16 bases in between. The CDR3 length is 15 residues. The CDR3 DNA reads TGTGCCAGTAGTTCCGGGAAGGGTAGTTACTATGGCTACACCTTC. Protein sequence: CASSSGKGSYYGYTF.

About this clone: At the DNA level, this CDR3 is encoded by other sequences in the same sample as well. V usage is TRBV7-9 and J usage is TRBJ2-7; no definite D call. Germline loops: CDR1 SEHNR, CDR2 FQNEAQ (reference sequence). The CDR3 loop spans 12 amino acids. V shed 2 bases and J shed 6 bases, with 8 bases lying between them. The CDR3 reads CASSLSSGEQYF. The CDR3 bases are TGTGCCAGCAGCTTATCGAGTGGCGAGCAGTACTTC. Full variable domain (outside the CDR3, taken from reference TRBV7-9 and TRBJ2-7): DTGVSQNPRHKITKRGQNVTFRCDPISEHNRLYWYRQTLGQGPEFLTYFQNEAQLEKSRLLSDRFSAERPKGSFSTLEIQRTEQGDSAMYLCASSLSSGEQYFGPGTRLTVT.

This rearrangement joins TRBV30 to TRBJ2-3; 13 bases are shared with TRBD2. CDR1 is GTSNPN, CDR2 SVGIG, per germline (reference sequence). The V gene end was trimmed by 4 bases and the J gene end by 5 bases; junction bases not matched to a gene: 9. This CDR3 is built from 16 residues. This CDR3 reads CAWNGGTSGVKDTQYF. The DNA for the CDR3 is TGTGCCTGGAACGGGGGGACTAGCGGGGTGAAAGATACGCAGTATTTT.

The chain has TRBV15 and TRBJ2-5; TRBD2 might be the D (6 bases). This CDR3 contains 15 residues. Looked up from germline, CDR1 is LNHNV and CDR2 is YYDKDF (reference sequence). Trimming removed 5 bases from V and 4 bases from J, with 17 bases in between. CDR3 loop: CATSRNRDLTETQYF. CDR3 bases: TGTGCCACCAGCCGTAATAGGGACTTGACAGAGACCCAGTACTTC. Full variable domain (missing parts from reference TRBV15 and TRBJ2-5): DAMVIQNPRYQVTQFGKPVTLSCSQTLNHNVMYWYQQKSSQAPKLLFHYYDKDFNNEADTPDNFQSRRPNTSFCFLDIRSPGLGDTAMYLCATSRNRDLTETQYFGPGTRLLVL.

This clone appeared a few times. The chain recombines TRBV29-1 with TRBJ1-2, with D unclear. The CDR3 length is 13 residues. The germline V gene has CDR1 SQVTM and CDR2 ANQGSEA. The V and J ends lost 0 bases and 4 bases respectively, with 9 bases between them. The CDR3 bases are TGCAGCGTTGAAGATCCAGGAACCTATGGCTACACCTTC. Protein: CSVEDPGTYGYTF.